Described below is a single T cell receptor (beta chain) sequence and its context. Its antigen is not known. The data stem from a study of blood T cells in healthy people across ages. Study results and caveats: Unknown donor CMV status possibly confounded expanded clonotype changes.

The germline V and J ends were trimmed by 1 base and 7 bases, with 7 bases remaining between them. This CDR3 spans 12 amino acids. The V gene's germline CDR1 is LGHDT and CDR2 YNNKEL (reference sequence). Next came a second PCR, run for about 7 to 12 cycles, which used a sample-barcoded 5' primer along with a J-beta primer mix. From the 5' RACE reads, TCRdb called clonotypes with MiXCR, one entry per CDR3 protein. The sample carries about 2 million distinct CDR3 sequences, just under 50% recorded once. This chain links TRBV3-1 with TRBJ1-2; weak D call: TRBD1 (5 bases). The sequenced material came from blood. The sequence was obtained from a woman aged 40 to 49 in good health. This CDR3 reads CASSQVGGGYTF. The CDR3 DNA follows: TGTGCCAGCAGCCAAGTCGGGGGTGGCTACACCTTC.